This T cell receptor beta chain was profiled in a study of T cells after yellow fever vaccination. The CDR3 runs to 14 residues. V shed 7 bases, J shed 0 bases, and the junction held 4 bases outside the gene matches. TCRdb redid the calling of the 5' RACE reads with MiXCR, one entry per CDR3 protein. The sample carries nearly 350,000 distinct CDR3 sequences, 8.1% recorded once. The chain links TRBV12-3 or TRBV12-4 to TRBJ1-1; 8 bases map to TRBD1. The clonotype comes from a young man who received the YFV17D yellow fever vaccine. Material: PBMCs, obtained 45 days after the first yellow fever vaccination. The CDR3 sequence: CASTSDRVNTEAFF. DNA of the CDR3: TGTGCCAGCACCTCGGACAGGGTGAACACTGAAGCTTTCTTT.